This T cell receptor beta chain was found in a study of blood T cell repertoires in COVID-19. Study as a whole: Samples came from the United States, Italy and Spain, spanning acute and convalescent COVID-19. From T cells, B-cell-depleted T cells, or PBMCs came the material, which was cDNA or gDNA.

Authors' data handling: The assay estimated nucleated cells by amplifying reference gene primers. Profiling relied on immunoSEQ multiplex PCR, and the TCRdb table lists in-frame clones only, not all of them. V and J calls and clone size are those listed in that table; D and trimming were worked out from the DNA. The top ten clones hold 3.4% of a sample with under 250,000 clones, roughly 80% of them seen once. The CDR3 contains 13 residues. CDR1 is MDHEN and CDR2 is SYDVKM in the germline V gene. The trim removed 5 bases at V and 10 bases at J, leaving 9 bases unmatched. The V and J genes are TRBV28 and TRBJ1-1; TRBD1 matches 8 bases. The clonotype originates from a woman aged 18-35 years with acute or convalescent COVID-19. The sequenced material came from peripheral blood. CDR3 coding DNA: TGTGCCAGCAGTCCGGGACAGGCCTCGTTAGCTTTCTTT. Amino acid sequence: CASSPGQASLAFF.